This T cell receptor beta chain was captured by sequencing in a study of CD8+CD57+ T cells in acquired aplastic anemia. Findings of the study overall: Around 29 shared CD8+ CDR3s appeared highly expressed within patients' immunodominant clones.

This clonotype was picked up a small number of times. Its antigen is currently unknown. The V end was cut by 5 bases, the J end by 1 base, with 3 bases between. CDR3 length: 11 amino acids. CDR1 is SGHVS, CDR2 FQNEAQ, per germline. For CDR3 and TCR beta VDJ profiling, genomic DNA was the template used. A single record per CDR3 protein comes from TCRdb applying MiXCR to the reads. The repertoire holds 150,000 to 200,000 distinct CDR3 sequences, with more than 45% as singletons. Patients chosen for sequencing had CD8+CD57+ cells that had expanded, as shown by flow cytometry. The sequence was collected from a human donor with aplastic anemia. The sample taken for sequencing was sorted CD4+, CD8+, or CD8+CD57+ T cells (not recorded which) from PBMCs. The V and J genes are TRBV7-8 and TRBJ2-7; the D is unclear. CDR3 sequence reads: CASSTSYEQYF. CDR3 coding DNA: TGTGCCAGCAGCACGTCCTACGAGCAGTACTTC.